This T cell receptor beta chain was obtained from a study of shared clonotypes between healthy human individuals. Regarding the study as a whole: With a handful of donors compared, 4.5% to 6.5% of naive CD4 clonotypes were shared. What limited the represented genetic and exposure-history diversity was the small number of donors. Lower generation probabilities were found for non-shared clonotypes than for those shared by all four donors.

V was pared by 2 bases and J by 4 bases, with 1 base of the junction left unmatched. The CDR3 is made up of 14 amino acids. Germline V lookup: CDR1 MNHEY, CDR2 SVGAGI. As defined, naive CD8 cells were CD45RO-negative and positively selected for CCR7, with terminally differentiated effector memory CD45RA+ cells excluded. Measured with immunoSEQ multiplex PCR; TCRdb has only the in-frame clones, and not every one. Among some 2.1 million clones listed, approximately 95% were seen once. Comments on this clone: As yet, its antigen is unknown. The sample holds other DNA sequences that translate to the same CDR3.

The gene calls are TRBV6-5 and TRBJ2-1; TRBD2 agrees at 8 bases. Sequencing used naive CD8+ T cells sorted from blood. This receptor was taken from a man between 18 and 29 years old in good health. The DNA for the CDR3 is TGTGCCAGCAGTTACCGGGAGGGTTACAATGAGCAGTTCTTC. This gives the protein CASSYREGYNEQFF.